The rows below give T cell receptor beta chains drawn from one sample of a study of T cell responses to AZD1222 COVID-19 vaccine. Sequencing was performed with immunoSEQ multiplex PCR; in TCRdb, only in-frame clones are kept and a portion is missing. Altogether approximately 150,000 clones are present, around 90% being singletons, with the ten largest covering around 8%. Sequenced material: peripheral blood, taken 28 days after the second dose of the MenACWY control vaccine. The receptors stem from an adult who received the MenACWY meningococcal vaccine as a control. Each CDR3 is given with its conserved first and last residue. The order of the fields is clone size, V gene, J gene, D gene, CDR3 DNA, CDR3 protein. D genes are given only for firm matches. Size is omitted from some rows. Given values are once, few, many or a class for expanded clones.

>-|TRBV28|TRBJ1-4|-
TGTGCCAGCAGTTCCGAAAAACTGTTTTTT
CASSSEKLFF
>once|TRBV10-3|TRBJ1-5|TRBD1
TGTGCCATCAAGGGGACAGGGGACAATCAGCCCCAGCATTTT
CAIKGTGDNQPQHF
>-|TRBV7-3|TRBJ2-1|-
TGTGCCAGCAGCTTAGGTTTGGATAATGAGCAGTTCTTC
CASSLGLDNEQFF
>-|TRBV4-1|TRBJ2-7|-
TGCGCCAGCAGCCAAGAAACTCAGGACTACACCTACGAGCAGTACTTC
CASSQETQDYTYEQYF
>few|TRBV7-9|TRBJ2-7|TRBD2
TGTGCCAGCAGCCCGGTGGCAGCGGGAGGGTACGAGCAGTACTTC
CASSPVAAGGYEQYF
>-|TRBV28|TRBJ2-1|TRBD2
TGTGCCAGCAGTTTATCTAGCGGGAGGTACAATGAGCAGTTCTTC
CASSLSSGRYNEQFF
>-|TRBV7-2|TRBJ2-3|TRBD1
TGTGCCAGCATCACCGGACAGGGTTCAGATACGCAGTATTTT
CASITGQGSDTQYF
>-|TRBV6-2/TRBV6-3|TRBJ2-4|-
TGTGCCAGCAGGCCTCGGACACCAGCCAAAAACATTCAGTACTTC
CASRPRTPAKNIQYF
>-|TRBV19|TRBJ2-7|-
TGTGCCAGTAGTACCCTTCCAGCCTACGAGCAGTACTTC
CASSTLPAYEQYF
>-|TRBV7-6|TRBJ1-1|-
TGTGCCAGCAGCTTAGCACGCGACAGTAACACTGAAGCTTTCTTT
CASSLARDSNTEAFF
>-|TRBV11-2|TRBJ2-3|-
TGTGCCAGCAGCCGACAGCCCCCAGATACGCAGTATTTT
CASSRQPPDTQYF
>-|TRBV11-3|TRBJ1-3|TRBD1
TGTGCCAGCAGCCTACCCGGGACAGGGGCCGTAATATATTTT
CASSLPGTGAVIYF
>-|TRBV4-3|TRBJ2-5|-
TGCGCCAGCAGCGATGGGACAAGACAAGAGACCCAGTACTTC
CASSDGTRQETQYF
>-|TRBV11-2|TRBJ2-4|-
TGTGCCAGCAGCTCTGGGGGTGGCAGACAGTACTTC
CASSSGGGRQYF
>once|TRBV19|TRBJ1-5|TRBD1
TGTGCCAGTAGTACGCCGGGACAGGGATTGCTGCTTAGCAATCAGCCCCAGCATTTT
CASSTPGQGLLLSNQPQHF
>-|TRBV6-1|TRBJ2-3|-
TGTGCCAGCAGCACGGGACACTCCACAGATACGCAGTATTTT
CASSTGHSTDTQYF
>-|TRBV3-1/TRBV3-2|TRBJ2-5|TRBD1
TGTGCCAGCAGCCAACCTAGGACAGGGGGCTTAGAGACCCAGTACTTC
CASSQPRTGGLETQYF
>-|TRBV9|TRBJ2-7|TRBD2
TGTGCCAGCAGCGTAGCGGCGACTAGCGGGAGTACCTTCTACGAGCAGTACTTC
CASSVAATSGSTFYEQYF
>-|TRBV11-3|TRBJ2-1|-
TGTGCCAGCAGCCTTGCTGCTTACAATGAGCAGTTCTTC
CASSLAAYNEQFF
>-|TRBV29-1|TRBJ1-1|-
TGCAGCGTTGCCCGGATGAACACTGAAGCTTTCTTT
CSVARMNTEAFF
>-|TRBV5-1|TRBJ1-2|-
TGCGCCAGCAGCTGGGACCAAACGGCTGGCTACACCTTC
CASSWDQTAGYTF
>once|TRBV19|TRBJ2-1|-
TGTGCCAGTAGTCCACAACCGAGCTCCTACAATGAGCAGTTCTTC
CASSPQPSSYNEQFF
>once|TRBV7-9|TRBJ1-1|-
TGTGCCAGCAGCTTAGTCGGGGGCCCCGGCACTGAAGCTTTCTTT
CASSLVGGPGTEAFF
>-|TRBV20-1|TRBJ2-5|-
TGCAGTGCCAGAAAACAGGAGACCCAGTACTTC
CSARKQETQYF
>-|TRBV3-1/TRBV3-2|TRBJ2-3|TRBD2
TGTGCCAGCAGCCAAGAAGGGTTAGCGGGAGGGCCTGGTTCAGATACGCAGTATTTT
CASSQEGLAGGPGSDTQYF
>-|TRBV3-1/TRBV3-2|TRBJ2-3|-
TGTGCCAGCAGCCCCCATCGGGACTTTACAGATACGCAGTATTTT
CASSPHRDFTDTQYF
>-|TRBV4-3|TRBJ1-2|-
TGCGCCAGCAGCCAAGATGACACACGATTATCCTTTGGCTACACCTTC
CASSQDDTRLSFGYTF
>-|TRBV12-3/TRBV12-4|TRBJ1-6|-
TGTGCCAGCAGTTACGCCGTAGGGCTCCTCCACTTT
CASSYAVGLLHF
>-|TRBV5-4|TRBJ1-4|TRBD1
TGTGCCAGCAGCTTGGCCGGGACAGGGGGCAATGAAAAACTGTTTTTT
CASSLAGTGGNEKLFF
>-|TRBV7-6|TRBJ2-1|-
TGTGCCAGCAGCTTAGGACTGTTCGGTAAGGACAATGAGCAGTTCTTC
CASSLGLFGKDNEQFF
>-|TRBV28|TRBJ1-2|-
TGTGCCAGCAGTTTCGAGGGCTGGGGCTACACCTTC
CASSFEGWGYTF
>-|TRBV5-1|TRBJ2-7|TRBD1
TGCGCCAGCAGCTTGGAGGGACAGGACAAGCAGTACTTC
CASSLEGQDKQYF
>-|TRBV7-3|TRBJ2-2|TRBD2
TGTGCCAGCAGCTTAAAGGCGGGGGGTGACACCGGGGAGCTGTTTTTT
CASSLKAGGDTGELFF
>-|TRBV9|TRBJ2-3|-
TGTGCCAGCAGCGTTGACACCAGCACAGATACGCAGTATTTT
CASSVDTSTDTQYF
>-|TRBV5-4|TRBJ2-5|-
TGTGCCAGCAGCTCCGGAGGGGGCAGGGCGGGTCCGGAGACCCAGTACTTC
CASSSGGGRAGPETQYF
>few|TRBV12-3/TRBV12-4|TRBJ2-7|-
TGTGCCAGCAGTTTACTCGGGGGCTACGAGCAGTACTTC
CASSLLGGYEQYF
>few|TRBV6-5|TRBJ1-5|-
TGTGCCAGCAGGCGGGGTAACAATCAGCCCCAGCATTTT
CASRRGNNQPQHF
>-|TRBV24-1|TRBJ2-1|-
TGTGCCACCAGTGACCAGGACTACAGCTCCTACAATGAGCAGTTCTTC
CATSDQDYSSYNEQFF
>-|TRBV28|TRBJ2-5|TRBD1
TGTGCCAGCAGTCCTACCGGGACAGGGTACCAAGAGACCCAGTACTTC
CASSPTGTGYQETQYF
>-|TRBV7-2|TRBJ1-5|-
TGTGCCAGCAGCTTAGTAAATGCGGGGGGGAGCAATCAGCCCCAGCATTTT
CASSLVNAGGSNQPQHF
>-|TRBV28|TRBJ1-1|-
TGTGCCAGCAGTTTAAGGGACATAAACACTGAAGCTTTCTTT
CASSLRDINTEAFF
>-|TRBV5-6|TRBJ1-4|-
TGTGCCAGCAGCCCCCGGCGGGGGGGCGACAATGAAAAACTGTTTTTT
CASSPRRGGDNEKLFF
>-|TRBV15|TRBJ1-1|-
TGTGCCACCAGCAGAGATGTGGTGGGCAGAAACACTGAAGCTTTCTTT
CATSRDVVGRNTEAFF
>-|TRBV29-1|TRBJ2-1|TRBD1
TGCAGCGTGGATTACAGGGGGAGCTCCTACAATGAGCAGTTCTTC
CSVDYRGSSYNEQFF
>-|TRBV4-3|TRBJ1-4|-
TGCGCCAGCAGCCGGGGTGAAAAACTGTTTTTT
CASSRGEKLFF
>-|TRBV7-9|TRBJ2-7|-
TGTGCCAGCAGCTCCAATCAGGAAGCCTACGAGCAGTACTTC
CASSSNQEAYEQYF
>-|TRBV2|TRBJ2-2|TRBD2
TGTGCCAGCACTGCCAGCCTAGCGGGCAACACCGGGGAGCTGTTTTTT
CASTASLAGNTGELFF
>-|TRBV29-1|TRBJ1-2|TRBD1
TGCAGCGCCGCGGCCGGGACAGGGGTTTCTAACTATGGCTACACCTTC
CSAAAGTGVSNYGYTF
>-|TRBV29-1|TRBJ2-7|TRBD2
TGCAGCGTCAAGGGGACTAGCGGGGGGGCAACCGAGCAGTACTTC
CSVKGTSGGATEQYF
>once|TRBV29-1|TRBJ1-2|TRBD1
TGCAGCGACAAGGACAGGCGATATGGCTACACCTTC
CSDKDRRYGYTF
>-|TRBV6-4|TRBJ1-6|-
TGTGCCAGCAGTGAGTCAGGGGCAAATTCACCCCTCCACTTT
CASSESGANSPLHF